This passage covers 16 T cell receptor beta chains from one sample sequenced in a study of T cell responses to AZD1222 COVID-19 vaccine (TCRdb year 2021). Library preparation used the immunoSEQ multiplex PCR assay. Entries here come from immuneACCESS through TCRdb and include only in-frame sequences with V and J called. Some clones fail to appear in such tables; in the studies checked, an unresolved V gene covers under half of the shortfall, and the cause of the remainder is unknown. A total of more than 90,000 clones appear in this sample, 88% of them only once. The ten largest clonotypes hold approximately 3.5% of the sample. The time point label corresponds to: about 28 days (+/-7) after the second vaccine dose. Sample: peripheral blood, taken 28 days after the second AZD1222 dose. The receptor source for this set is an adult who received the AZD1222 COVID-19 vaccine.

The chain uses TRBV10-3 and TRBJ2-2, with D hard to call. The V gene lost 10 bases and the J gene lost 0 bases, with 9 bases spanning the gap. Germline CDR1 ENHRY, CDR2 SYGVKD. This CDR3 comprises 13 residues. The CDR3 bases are TGTGCCACTCCAGCTGCGAACACCGGGGAGCTGTTTTTT. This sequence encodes CATPAANTGELFF.

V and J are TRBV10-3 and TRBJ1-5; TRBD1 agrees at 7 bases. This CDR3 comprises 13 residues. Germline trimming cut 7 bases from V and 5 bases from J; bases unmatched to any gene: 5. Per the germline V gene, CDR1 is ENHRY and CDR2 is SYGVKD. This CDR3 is CAINGQADQPQHF. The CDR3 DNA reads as TGTGCCATCAACGGACAGGCTGATCAGCCCCAGCATTTT.

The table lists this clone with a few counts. In DNA form, the CDR3 reads TGTGCCAGCAGCCTGGGACTAGCGGGAAAAGAGCAGTACTTC. Residues: CASSLGLAGKEQYF. The chain recombines TRBV5-8 with TRBJ2-7; the match to TRBD2 covers 13 bases. There are 14 residues in the CDR3. The J segment lost 7 bases and the V segment lost 4 bases, leaving 5 bases of the junction unmatched. The germline V gene encodes CDR1 SGHTS and CDR2 YDEGEE.

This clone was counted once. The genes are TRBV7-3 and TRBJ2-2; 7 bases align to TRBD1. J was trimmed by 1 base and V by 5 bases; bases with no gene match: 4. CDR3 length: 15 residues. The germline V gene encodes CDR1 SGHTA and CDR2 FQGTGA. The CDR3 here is CASSEDRRNTGELFF. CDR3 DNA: TGTGCCAGCAGCGAGGACAGGAGGAACACCGGGGAGCTGTTTTTT. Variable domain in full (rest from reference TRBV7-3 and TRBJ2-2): GAGVSQTPSNKVTEKGKYVELRCDPISGHTALYWYRQSLGQGPEFLIYFQGTGAADDSGLPNDRFFAVRPEGSVSTLKIQRTERGDSAVYLCASSEDRRNTGELFFGEGSRLTVL.

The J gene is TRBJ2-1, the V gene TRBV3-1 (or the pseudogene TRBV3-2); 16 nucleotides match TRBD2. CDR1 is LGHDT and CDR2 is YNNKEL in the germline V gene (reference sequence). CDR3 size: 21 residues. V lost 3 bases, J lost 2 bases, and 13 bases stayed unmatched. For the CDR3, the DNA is TGTGCCAGCAGCCAGGCCGGGACTAGCGGGAGGGGTCCACCGCCCTACAATGAGCAGTTCTTC. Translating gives CASSQAGTSGRGPPPYNEQFF.

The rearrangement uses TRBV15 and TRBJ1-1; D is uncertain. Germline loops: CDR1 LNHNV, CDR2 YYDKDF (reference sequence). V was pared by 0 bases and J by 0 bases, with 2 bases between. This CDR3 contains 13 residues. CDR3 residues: CATSRDMNTEAFF. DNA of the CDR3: TGTGCCACCAGCAGAGACATGAACACTGAAGCTTTCTTT.

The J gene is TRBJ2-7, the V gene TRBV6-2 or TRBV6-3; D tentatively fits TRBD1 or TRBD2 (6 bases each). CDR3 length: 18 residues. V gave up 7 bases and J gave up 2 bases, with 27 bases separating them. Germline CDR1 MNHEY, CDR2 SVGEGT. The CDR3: CASIPGRRTDIPPYEQYF. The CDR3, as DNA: TGTGCCAGCATCCCGGGGAGGAGGACAGATATACCCCCCTACGAGCAGTACTTC.

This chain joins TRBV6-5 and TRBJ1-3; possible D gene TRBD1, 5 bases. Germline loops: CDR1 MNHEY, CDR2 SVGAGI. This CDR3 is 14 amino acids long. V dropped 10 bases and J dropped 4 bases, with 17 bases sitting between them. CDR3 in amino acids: CATRWGEGGNTIYF. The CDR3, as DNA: TGTGCCACCAGATGGGGCGAAGGCGGAAACACCATATATTTT.

The CDR3 region is CASSLRLTGAYGNQPQHF. The CDR3 coding sequence is TGTGCCAGCAGCTTGCGGTTAACGGGGGCCTATGGCAATCAGCCCCAGCATTTT. The genes are TRBV5-8 and TRBJ1-5; D may be TRBD1 (6 bases). This CDR3 comprises 18 residues. V lost 1 base, J lost 2 bases, and 19 bases lay in between. Germline CDR1 reads SGHTS; CDR2 reads YDEGEE.

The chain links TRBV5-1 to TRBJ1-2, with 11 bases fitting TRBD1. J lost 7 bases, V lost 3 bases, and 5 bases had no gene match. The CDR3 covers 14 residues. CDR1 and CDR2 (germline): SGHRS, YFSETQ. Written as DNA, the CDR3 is TGCGCCAGCAGCTCGGGACAGGGGGACGGTGGCTACACCTTC. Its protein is CASSSGQGDGGYTF.

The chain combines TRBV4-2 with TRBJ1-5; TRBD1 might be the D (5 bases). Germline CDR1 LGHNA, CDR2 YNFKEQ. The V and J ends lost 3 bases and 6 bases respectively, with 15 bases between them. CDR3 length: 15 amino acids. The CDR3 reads CASSQTAPRGQPQHF. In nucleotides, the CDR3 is TGTGCCAGCAGCCAGACAGCGCCTCGGGGTCAGCCCCAGCATTTT.

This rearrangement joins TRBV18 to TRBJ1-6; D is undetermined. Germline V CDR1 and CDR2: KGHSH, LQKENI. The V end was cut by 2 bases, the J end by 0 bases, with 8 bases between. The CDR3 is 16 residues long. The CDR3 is CASSPGQISYNSPLHF. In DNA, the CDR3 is TGTGCCAGCTCACCAGGGCAAATCTCCTATAATTCACCCCTCCACTTT.

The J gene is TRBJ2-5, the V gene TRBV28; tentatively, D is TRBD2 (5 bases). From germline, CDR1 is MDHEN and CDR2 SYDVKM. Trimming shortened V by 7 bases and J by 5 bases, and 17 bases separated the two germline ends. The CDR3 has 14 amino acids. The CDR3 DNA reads TGTGCCAGCACTCACGTCGGGGTTAGGGAGACCCAGTACTTC. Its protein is CASTHVGVRETQYF.

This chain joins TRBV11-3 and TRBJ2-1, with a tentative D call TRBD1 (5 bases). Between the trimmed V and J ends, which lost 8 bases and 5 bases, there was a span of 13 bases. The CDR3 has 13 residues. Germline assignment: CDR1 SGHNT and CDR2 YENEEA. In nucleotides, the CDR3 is TGTGCCAGCGGTAAGACAGATAACAATGAGCAGTTCTTC. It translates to CASGKTDNNEQFF.

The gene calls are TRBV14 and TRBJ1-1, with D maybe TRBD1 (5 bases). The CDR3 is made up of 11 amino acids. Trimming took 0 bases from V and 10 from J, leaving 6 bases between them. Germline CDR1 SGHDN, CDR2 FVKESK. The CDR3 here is CASSQDGGAFF. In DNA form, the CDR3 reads TGTGCCAGCAGCCAAGACGGGGGAGCTTTCTTT.

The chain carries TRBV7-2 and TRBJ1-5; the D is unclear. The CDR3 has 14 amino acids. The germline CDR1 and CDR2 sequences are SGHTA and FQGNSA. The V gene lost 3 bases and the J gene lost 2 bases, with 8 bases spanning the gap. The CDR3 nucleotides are TGTGCCAGCAGCTTTCCTCTGGGCAATCAGCCCCAGCATTTT. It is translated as CASSFPLGNQPQHF.